The TCR beta chain under discussion was sequenced for a study of T cells in Graves' hyperthyroidism and ophthalmopathy. Study-wide results and caveats: Researchers report that a 13 V-J model separated ophthalmopathy from stable hyperthyroidism.

The investigators amplified TCR beta CDR3 regions from RNA transcripts. First-round RT-PCR with HTBI primers amplified the TCR CDR3 region. TCRdb used MiXCR to reprocess the multiplex PCR reads, holding one entry per CDR3 protein. This table has 450,000 to 650,000 distinct CDR3 sequences, 15% to 20% appearing once. Concerning this clonotype: Its target is not known.

Diagnostic assessment was based on clinical symptoms, serum thyroxine and TRAb, thyroid ultrasound and orbital computed tomography. Trimming removed 3 bases at V and 5 bases at J, with 11 bases between. This CDR3 comprises 14 residues. Germline lookup yields CDR1 SGDLS and CDR2 YYNGEE. Sequenced material: blood. The receptor's source is a young woman with Graves' ophthalmopathy. The chain has TRBV9 and TRBJ1-4, with D uncertain. The CDR3 is CASSGGGGNEKLFF. Written as DNA, the CDR3 is TGTGCCAGCAGCGGGGGTGGTGGGAATGAAAAACTGTTTTTT.